Reported below is one T cell receptor (beta chain). There is no known antigen for this receptor. Per-base qualities were not stored, and no clone one base away is much larger. The data are from a study of metastatic and nonmetastatic thyroid tumors (dated by TCRdb to 2020 to 2022). Notes on the research overall: For patients with malignant and with benign thyroid disease, the researchers compared repertoires between peripheral blood samples and tumor or nodule tissue samples.

Preparation of the library involved PCR. The instrument was an Illumina HiSeq 4000. High-throughput sequencing was used to profile the CDR3 region of the TCR beta-chain in every patient. In the paper's pipeline: CDR3 differences across clinicopathological groups were used to build a classifier for discriminating distant-metastatic papillary thyroid cancer patients. The Shannon index was used to assess repertoire diversity, and the Morisita-Horn index was used to assess tumor-blood repertoire similarity. TCRdb trimmed the raw reads at Q25, called clones with MiXCR and kept productive beta chains. The V and J calls and clone size are TCRdb's, not the authors'. Across this sample there are roughly 70,000 clones, with more than 15% seen only once. The top ten hold around 13% of the sample. Before undergoing thyroid surgery, none of the patients had been given any kind of treatment. Using T-cell receptor beta sequencing, the researchers looked back retrospectively at clinical samples from patients, gathered between the early 2010s and the late 2010s.

Spanning cysteine to phenylalanine, the CDR3 consists of 13 amino acids. Only CDR3 DNA remains: 39 bases, in frame from the first base. Trimming takes 5 bases off V and 1 base off J; junction bases not matched to a gene: 0. The germline V gene sets CDR1 to SGHRS and CDR2 to YFSETQ. General findings and caveats noted by the study authors: TCR beta diversity was reported as significantly higher in malignant tumors than in benign nodules, in both blood and tumor samples.

The sequence is built from TRBV5-1 and TRBJ1-1; TRBD1 matches 9 bases in the middle. This receptor was obtained from a female donor with papillary thyroid cancer or a benign thyroid nodule (not recorded which). Some clones in this sample may be carry-over from other donors' samples. Sequenced: blood. This receptor has the CDR3 CASRGQGNTEAFF. DNA sequence: TGCGCCAGCAGGGGACAGGGGAACACTGAAGCTTTCTTT. This CDR3, with the reference TRBV5-1 and TRBJ1-1 proteins standing in past its ends, gives the full variable domain KAGVTQTPRYLIKTRGQQVTLSCSPISGHRSVSWYQQTPGQGLQFLFEYFSETQRNKGNFPGRFSGRQFSNSRSEMNVSTLELGDSALYLCASRGQGNTEAFFGQGTRLTVV.